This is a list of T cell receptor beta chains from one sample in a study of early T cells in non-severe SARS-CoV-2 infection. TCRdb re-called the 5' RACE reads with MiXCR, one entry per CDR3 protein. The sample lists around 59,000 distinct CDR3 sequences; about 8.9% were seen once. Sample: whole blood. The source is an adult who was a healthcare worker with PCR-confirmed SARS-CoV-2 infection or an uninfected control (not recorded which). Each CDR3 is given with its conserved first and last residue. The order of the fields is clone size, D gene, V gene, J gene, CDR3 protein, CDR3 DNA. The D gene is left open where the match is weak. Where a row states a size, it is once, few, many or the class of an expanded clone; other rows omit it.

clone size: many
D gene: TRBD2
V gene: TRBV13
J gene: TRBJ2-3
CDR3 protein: CASSLDGGSSDTQYF
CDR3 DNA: TGTGCCAGCAGCTTAGACGGCGGGAGTTCAGATACGCAGTATTTT

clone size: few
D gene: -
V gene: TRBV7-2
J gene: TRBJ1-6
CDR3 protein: CASSLLPSHNSPFHF
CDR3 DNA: TGTGCCAGCAGCTTACTCCCCAGCCATAATTCACCCTTCCACTTT

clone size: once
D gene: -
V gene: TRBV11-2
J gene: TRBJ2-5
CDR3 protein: CASSLGSVTETQYF
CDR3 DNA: TGTGCCAGCAGCCTCGGATCAGTGACGGAGACCCAGTACTTC

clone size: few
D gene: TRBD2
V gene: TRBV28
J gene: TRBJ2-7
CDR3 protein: CASSGGVPWLGEQYF
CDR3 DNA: TGTGCCAGCAGTGGGGGGGTCCCTTGGCTCGGCGAGCAGTACTTC

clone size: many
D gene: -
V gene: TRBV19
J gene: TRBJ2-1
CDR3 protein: CASSMQGLPNNEQFF
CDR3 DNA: TGTGCCAGTAGTATGCAGGGTTTGCCCAACAATGAGCAGTTCTTC

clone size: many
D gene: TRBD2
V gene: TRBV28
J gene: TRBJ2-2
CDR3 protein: CASVFSRGGLAAGELFF
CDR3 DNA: TGTGCCAGTGTCTTTTCCAGGGGAGGACTAGCTGCCGGGGAGCTGTTTTTT

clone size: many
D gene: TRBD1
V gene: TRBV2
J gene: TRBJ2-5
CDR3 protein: CASSGTGGLETQYF
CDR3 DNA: TGTGCCAGCAGTGGGACAGGGGGCTTAGAGACCCAGTACTTC

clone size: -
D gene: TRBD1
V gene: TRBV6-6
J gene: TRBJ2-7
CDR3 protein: CATNRAYTGENSYEQYF
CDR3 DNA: TGTGCCACCAACAGAGCATACACAGGGGAAAACTCCTACGAGCAGTACTTC

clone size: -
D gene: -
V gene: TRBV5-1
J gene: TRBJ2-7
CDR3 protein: CASSLRGEQYF
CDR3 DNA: TGCGCCAGCAGCTTGCGAGGGGAGCAGTACTTC

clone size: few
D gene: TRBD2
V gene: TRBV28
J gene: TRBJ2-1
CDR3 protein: CASSLPGVAGLGNEQFF
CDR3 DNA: TGTGCCAGCAGTCTACCCGGGGTAGCGGGCCTGGGCAATGAGCAGTTCTTC

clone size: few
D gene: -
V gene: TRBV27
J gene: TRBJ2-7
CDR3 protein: CASSLSPIDYEQYF
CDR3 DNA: TGTGCCAGCAGTTTATCACCCATAGACTACGAGCAGTACTTC

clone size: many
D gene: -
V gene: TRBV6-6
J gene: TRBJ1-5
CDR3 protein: CASKREGGHSNQPQHF
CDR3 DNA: TGTGCCAGCAAACGCGAGGGGGGCCATAGCAATCAGCCCCAGCATTTT

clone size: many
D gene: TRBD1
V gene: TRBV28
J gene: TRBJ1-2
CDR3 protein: CASSSAGTDDGYTF
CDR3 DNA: TGTGCCAGCAGTTCCGCCGGGACAGACGATGGCTACACCTTC

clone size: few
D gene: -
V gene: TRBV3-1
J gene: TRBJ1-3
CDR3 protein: CASSQGMGNTIYF
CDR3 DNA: TGTGCCAGCAGCCAGGGTATGGGAAACACCATATATTTT

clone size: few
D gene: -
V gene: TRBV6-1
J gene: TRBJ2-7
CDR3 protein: CATNRDGSTSEQYF
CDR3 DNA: TGTGCCACCAATCGGGACGGATCGACATCCGAGCAGTACTTC

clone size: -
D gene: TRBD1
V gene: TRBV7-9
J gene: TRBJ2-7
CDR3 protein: CASSSRTGTVSYEQYF
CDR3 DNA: TGTGCCAGCAGCTCCCGGACAGGAACAGTTTCCTACGAGCAGTACTTC